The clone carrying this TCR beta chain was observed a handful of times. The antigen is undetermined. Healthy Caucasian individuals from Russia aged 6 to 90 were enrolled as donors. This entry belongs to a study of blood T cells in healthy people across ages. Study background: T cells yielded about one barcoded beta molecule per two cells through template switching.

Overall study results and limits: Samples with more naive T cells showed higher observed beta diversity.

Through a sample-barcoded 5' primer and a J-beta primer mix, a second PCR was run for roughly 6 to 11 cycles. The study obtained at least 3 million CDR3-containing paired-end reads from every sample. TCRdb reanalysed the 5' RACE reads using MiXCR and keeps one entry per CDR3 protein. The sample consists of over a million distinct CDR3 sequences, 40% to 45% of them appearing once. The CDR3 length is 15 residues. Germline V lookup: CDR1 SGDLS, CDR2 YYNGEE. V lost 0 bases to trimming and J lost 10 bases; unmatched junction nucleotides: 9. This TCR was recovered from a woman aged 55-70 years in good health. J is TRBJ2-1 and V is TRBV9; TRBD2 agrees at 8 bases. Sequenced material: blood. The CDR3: CASSVVAGGPKEQFF. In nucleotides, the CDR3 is TGTGCCAGCAGCGTAGTTGCGGGAGGCCCAAAAGAGCAGTTCTTC.